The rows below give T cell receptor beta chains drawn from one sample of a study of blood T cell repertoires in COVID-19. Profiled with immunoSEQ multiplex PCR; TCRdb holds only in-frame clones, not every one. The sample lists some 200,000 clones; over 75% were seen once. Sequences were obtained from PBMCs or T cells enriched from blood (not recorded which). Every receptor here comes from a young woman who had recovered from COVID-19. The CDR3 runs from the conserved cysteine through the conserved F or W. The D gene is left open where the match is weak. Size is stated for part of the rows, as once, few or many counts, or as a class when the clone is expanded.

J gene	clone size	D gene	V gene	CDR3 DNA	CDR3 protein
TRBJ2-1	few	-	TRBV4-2	TGTGCCAGCAGCCAAGATCTGGCAGTTGAGCAGTTCTTC	CASSQDLAVEQFF
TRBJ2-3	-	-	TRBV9	TGTGCCAGCAGGTTGGGGACTTCTCCCACAGATACGCAGTATTTT	CASRLGTSPTDTQYF
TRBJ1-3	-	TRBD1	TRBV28	TGTGCCAGCAGGGCCGGGACAGGGGTAAGGGGATCAGGAAACACCATATATTTT	CASRAGTGVRGSGNTIYF
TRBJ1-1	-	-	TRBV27	TGTGCCAGCAGTTTAGGTGGGGGGGCCCTCCCCTACACTGAAGCTTTCTTT	CASSLGGGALPYTEAFF
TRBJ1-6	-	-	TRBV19	TGTGCCAGTAGTATTCGGGGGAGCGGTTCACCCCTCCACTTT	CASSIRGSGSPLHF
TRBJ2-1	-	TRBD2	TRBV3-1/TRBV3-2	TGTGCCAGCAGCTATAGCGGGCGGGATACCAATGAGCAGTTCTTC	CASSYSGRDTNEQFF
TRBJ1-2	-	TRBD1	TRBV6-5	TGTGCCAGCAGGCGGGGACAGCTCAACTATGGCTACACCTTC	CASRRGQLNYGYTF
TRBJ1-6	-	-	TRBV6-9	TGTGCCAGCAGTCCCCGCCAGGGGAATTCACCCCTCCACTTT	CASSPRQGNSPLHF
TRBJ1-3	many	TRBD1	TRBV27	TGTGCCAGCAGTTTTAAGGACAGGGCGAGTCTTACCTCTGGAAACACCATATATTTT	CASSFKDRASLTSGNTIYF
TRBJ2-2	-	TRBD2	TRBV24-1	TGTGCCACCAGTGCAGGACTAGGCCGCACCGGGGAGCTGTTTTTT	CATSAGLGRTGELFF
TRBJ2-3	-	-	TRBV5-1	TGCGCCAGCAGTGCCAACAGGATAGACACAGATACGCAGTATTTT	CASSANRIDTDTQYF
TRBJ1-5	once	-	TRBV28	TGTGCCAGCAGTGCCACAGGGTACGGCAATCAGCCCCAGCATTTT	CASSATGYGNQPQHF
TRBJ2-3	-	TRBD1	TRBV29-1	TGCAGCGTCCTGACAGGGGGACAGGGTACGCAGTATTTT	CSVLTGGQGTQYF
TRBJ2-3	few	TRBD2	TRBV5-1	TGCGCCAGCAGCTTGGCCTCAACAGCGGGAGGGGCAGATACGCAGTATTTT	CASSLASTAGGADTQYF
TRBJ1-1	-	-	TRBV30	TGTGCCTGGAGAGAACCGACAGGGAACACTGAAGCTTTCTTT	CAWREPTGNTEAFF
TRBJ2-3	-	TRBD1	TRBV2	TGTGCCAGCAGGGCACTGACAGGGGGCTTCACAGATACGCAGTATTTT	CASRALTGGFTDTQYF
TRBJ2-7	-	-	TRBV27	TGTGCCAGCAGTTTATCCCAGGCTCTGGGCTACGAGCAGTACTTC	CASSLSQALGYEQYF
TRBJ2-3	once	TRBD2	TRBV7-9	TGTGCCAGCAGTTTAGCGGGAGTCATGGATACGCAGTATTTT	CASSLAGVMDTQYF
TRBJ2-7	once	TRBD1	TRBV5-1	TGCGCCAGCACGAGCGACAGGGTCGAGCAGTACTTC	CASTSDRVEQYF
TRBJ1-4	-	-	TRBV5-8	TGTGCCAGCAGTTCTGCCAGGGGCCCAACTAATGAAAAACTGTTTTTT	CASSSARGPTNEKLFF
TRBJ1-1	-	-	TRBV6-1	TGTGCCAGCAGTGATTCGGCAGGATGGAACACTGAAGCTTTCTTT	CASSDSAGWNTEAFF
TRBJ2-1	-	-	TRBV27	TGTGCCAGCAGTTTATATGTTAGAGCTAGCCCTACGTTCTTC	CASSLYVRASPTFF
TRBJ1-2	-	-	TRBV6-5	TGTGCCAGCAGTTACTCGACCGGGATCTATGGCTACACCTTC	CASSYSTGIYGYTF
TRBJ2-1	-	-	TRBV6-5	TGTGCCAGCACGTACCGCAGGGACAATGAGCAGTTCTTC	CASTYRRDNEQFF
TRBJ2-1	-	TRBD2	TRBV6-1	TGTGCCAGCAGTGAGGGAAGGGGACTAGGAAGGAATGAGCAGTTCTTC	CASSEGRGLGRNEQFF
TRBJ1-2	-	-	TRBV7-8	TGTGCCAGCAGCCCGACGAGCAGGGGAAACTATGGCTACACCTTC	CASSPTSRGNYGYTF
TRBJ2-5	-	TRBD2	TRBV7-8	TGTGCCAGCAGCTTAGACGAGGTTCGGCGGGAGGGCCGAGAGACCCAGTACTTC	CASSLDEVRREGRETQYF
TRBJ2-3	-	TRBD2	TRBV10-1	TGCGCCAGCATTTCCGGCCTAGCGGGCTTGTCTCGCACAGATACGCAGTATTTT	CASISGLAGLSRTDTQYF
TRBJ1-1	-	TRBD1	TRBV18	TGTGCCAGCTCACCGAGGGACAGGGTATTGAACACTGAAGCTTTCTTT	CASSPRDRVLNTEAFF
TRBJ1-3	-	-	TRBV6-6	TGTGCCAGCAGCCTAGCAGGGGCGAGCTCTGGAAACACCATATATTTT	CASSLAGASSGNTIYF
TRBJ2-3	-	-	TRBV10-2	TGCGCCAGCAGTTGGAAGGGGGGGTCCACAGATACGCAGTATTTT	CASSWKGGSTDTQYF
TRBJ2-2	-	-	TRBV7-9	TGTGCCAGCAGCTTAGCGGTCGGGGGGCCGGGCACCGGGGAGCTGTTTTTT	CASSLAVGGPGTGELFF
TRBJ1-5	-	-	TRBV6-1	TGTGCCAGCAGAGAAAGACAGGATCTTAGCAATCAGCCCCAGCATTTT	CASRERQDLSNQPQHF
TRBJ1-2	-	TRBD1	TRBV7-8	TGTGCCAGCAGCTCCCGGGACAGGGTACGCTACACCTTC	CASSSRDRVRYTF
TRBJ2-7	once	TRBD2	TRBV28	TGTGCCAGCAGTTTATTGTTAGCGGGGAACGAGCAGTACTTC	CASSLLLAGNEQYF
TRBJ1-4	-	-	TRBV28	TGTGCCAGCAGTTTAGATGGGGCAGGAGAGGAAAAACTGTTTTTT	CASSLDGAGEEKLFF
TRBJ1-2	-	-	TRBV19	TGTGCCAGTAGTCTCACAGGAAATTCATATTATGGCTACACCTTC	CASSLTGNSYYGYTF
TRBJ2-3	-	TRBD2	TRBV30	TGTGCCTGGAGAAAAGCGGGAGGCTCCGATACGCAGTATTTT	CAWRKAGGSDTQYF
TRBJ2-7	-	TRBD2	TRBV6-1	TGTGCCAGCAGTGAAGCGCCCCCGGGACTAGCGGGAGGATTATACGAGCAGTACTTC	CASSEAPPGLAGGLYEQYF
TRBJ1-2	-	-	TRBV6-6	TGTGCCAGCAGTCTGAGACAAGACTATGGCTACACCTTC	CASSLRQDYGYTF
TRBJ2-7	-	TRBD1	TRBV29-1	TGCAGCGTTGAAGCGGGCAGGGGGCTAGGGTCCTACGAGCAGTACTTC	CSVEAGRGLGSYEQYF
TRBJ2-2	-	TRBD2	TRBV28	TGTGCCAGCAGTCCTCGGTCTAGCGGGAAGGGCGGGGAGCTGTTTTTT	CASSPRSSGKGGELFF
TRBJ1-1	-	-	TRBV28	TGTGCCAGCAGTTCGGCAGCGGCTTCGAACACTGAAGCTTTCTTT	CASSSAAASNTEAFF
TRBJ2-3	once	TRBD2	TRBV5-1	TGCGCCAGCAGCTTGGACCTTCGACAGGGAGCTAGCGGGACACCCACAGATACGCAGTATTTT	CASSLDLRQGASGTPTDTQYF
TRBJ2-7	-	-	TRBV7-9	TGTGCCAGCACCCCTCCCGTGGCCCCTAGCGAGCAGTACTTC	CASTPPVAPSEQYF
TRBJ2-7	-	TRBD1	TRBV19	TGTGCCAGTAGTGACCCGGGACAGGGGAGCTCCTACGAGCAGTACTTC	CASSDPGQGSSYEQYF
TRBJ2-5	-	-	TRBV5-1	TGCGCCAGCAGCCTCCAACCGACAGGTTCGGTAGTCCCGGGGGAGACCCAGTACTTC	CASSLQPTGSVVPGETQYF
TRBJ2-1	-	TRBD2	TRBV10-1	TGCGCCAGCAGTCCTACTAGCGGGTATTACAATGAGCAGTTCTTC	CASSPTSGYYNEQFF
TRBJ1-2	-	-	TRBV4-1	TGCGCCAGCAGCCAAGATCGGTGGGGTCCAGGGGCTAACTATGGCTACACCTTC	CASSQDRWGPGANYGYTF
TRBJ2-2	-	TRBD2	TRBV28	TGTGCCAGCAGTTTAACGGGAGGGGCCGACACCGGGGAGCTGTTTTTT	CASSLTGGADTGELFF
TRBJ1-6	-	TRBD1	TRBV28	TGTGCCAGCAGTTCCTACAGGGGACTGGGGGTTCTGAATTCACCCCTCCACTTT	CASSSYRGLGVLNSPLHF
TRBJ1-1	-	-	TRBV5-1	TGCGCCAGCAGCTCGGACAGCGAAGGGAACACTGAAGCTTTCTTT	CASSSDSEGNTEAFF
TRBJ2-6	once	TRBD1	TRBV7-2	TGTGCCAGCAGCTCTGGGACAGTTAGCTCTGGGGCCAACGTCCTGACTTTC	CASSSGTVSSGANVLTF
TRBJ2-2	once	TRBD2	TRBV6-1	TGTGCCAGCAGTGAAGTGGAGGGAGGGCTCCCCGGGGAGCTGTTTTTT	CASSEVEGGLPGELFF
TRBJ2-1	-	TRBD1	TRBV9	TGTGCCAGCAGCTCGAGGGGGGACAGGGCCTCCAATGAGCAGTTCTTC	CASSSRGDRASNEQFF